This record covers a single TCR beta chain. This record comes from a study of blood T cell repertoires in COVID-19. Study-wide context: The United States, Italy and Spain were the sources of the acute and convalescent COVID-19 samples. In each case, the material was cDNA or gDNA derived from T cells, B-cell-depleted T cells, or PBMCs.

Germline V lookup: CDR1 LNHDA, CDR2 SQIVND (reference sequence). Trimming left V 3 bases short and J 2 bases short, with 13 bases between. The CDR3 sequence is 15 residues long. In the original analysis: Reference gene primer amplification yielded estimated nucleated cell counts. Sequencing was performed with immunoSEQ multiplex PCR; in TCRdb, only in-frame clones are kept and a portion is missing. V and J calls and clone size are given by that table; D and trimming were obtained from the DNA. This sample has some 200,000 clones, with 84% found just once. The sequencing sample was made of peripheral blood. This sequence joins TRBV19 and TRBJ1-1; D unresolved. The clonotype was recovered from a woman between 40 and 55 years old who had recovered from COVID-19. The CDR3 DNA is TGTGCCAGTAGTATGTTGGGCAGCTATAACACTGAAGCTTTCTTT. Its translation is CASSMLGSYNTEAFF.